A few counts support the clone carrying this TCR beta chain. The data belong to a study of blood T cell repertoires in COVID-19. About the study: Sites across the United States, Italy and Spain contributed samples from acute and convalescent COVID-19.

Generated by immunoSEQ multiplex PCR, the TCRdb table keeps only in-frame clones and is missing some. The sample yields 200,000 to 300,000 clones, around 86% seen once. V lost 4 bases, J lost 5 bases, and 3 bases stayed unmatched. CDR1 is MNHEY and CDR2 is SVGAGI in the germline V gene. The CDR3 extends over 13 amino acids. This receptor was obtained from a woman in her sixties or seventies with COVID-19, enrolled during active disease. Sequenced sample: peripheral blood. This chain joins TRBV6-5 and TRBJ1-1, with 8 bases aligning to TRBD1. The CDR3 DNA sequence: TGTGCCAGCAGTTCAGGGGGCCTTACTGAAGCTTTCTTT. It translates to CASSSGGLTEAFF.